The next 28 T cell receptor beta chains were all read from a single sample in a study of T-cell memory formation after mild COVID-19. TCRdb analysed the 5' RACE reads with MiXCR anew, one entry per CDR3 protein. The data contain around 220,000 distinct CDR3 sequences, roughly 17% of them singletons. The sample comprised PBMCs or a T cell subset sorted from them (not recorded which). Receptor source: a man younger than 35 who had mild COVID-19 (a few samples of this study predate the infection). Cell type and time point are not known.

The rearrangement joins TRBV20-1 to TRBJ2-5; D call uncertain. Germline lookup yields CDR1 DFQATT and CDR2 SNEGSKA (reference sequence). The CDR3 spans 10 residues. The V and J ends lost 7 bases and 4 bases respectively, with 7 bases between them. CDR3 in amino acids: CSVARETQYF. The CDR3 DNA reads TGCAGTGTAGCCAGAGAGACCCAGTACTTC.

The chain combines TRBV18 with TRBJ1-2, with unresolved D. V lost 0 bases, J lost 4 bases, and 12 bases lay in between. The germline V gene has CDR1 KGHSH and CDR2 LQKENI. This CDR3 region has 15 residues. CDR3 in amino acids: CASSPPIGSLYGYTF. CDR3 nucleotides: TGTGCCAGCTCACCACCTATAGGCTCGCTCTATGGCTACACCTTC.

The chain is built from TRBV7-9 and TRBJ2-3; TRBD2 agrees at 10 bases. CDR1 and CDR2 (germline): SEHNR, FQNEAQ (reference sequence). The ends lost 4 bases at V and 6 bases at J; junction bases unmatched: 1. The CDR3 has 13 amino acids. For the CDR3, the DNA is TGTGCCAGCAGCTCGACTAGCGGGGATACGCAGTATTTT. Its translation: CASSSTSGDTQYF. The variable domain in full, with the rest retrieved from reference TRBV7-9 and TRBJ2-3, is DTGVSQNPRHKITKRGQNVTFRCDPISEHNRLYWYRQTLGQGPEFLTYFQNEAQLEKSRLLSDRFSAERPKGSFSTLEIQRTEQGDSAMYLCASSSTSGDTQYFGPGTRLTVL.

This clonotype has ten or more counts. CDR3 bases: TGTGCCAGCAGCTCCCAAAGGGGGGCCGGGGAGACCCAGTACTTC. Translating it yields CASSSQRGAGETQYF. The genes are TRBV7-9 and TRBJ2-5; D is perhaps TRBD1 or TRBD2 (6 bases each). The CDR3 has 15 amino acids. Germline CDR1 SEHNR, CDR2 FQNEAQ (reference sequence). Trimming removed 4 bases at V and 5 bases at J, with 17 bases between.

The sample holds a few counts of this clonotype. The chain recombines TRBV5-1 with TRBJ2-1; 9 bases align to TRBD2. Per the germline V gene, CDR1 is SGHRS and CDR2 is YFSETQ. This CDR3 is 18 amino acids long. Losses at the gene ends were 5 bases for V and 2 bases for J; bases not matched to a gene: 14. CDR3 in DNA: TGCGCCAGCAGAAATAGCGGGGGCCTCGGGGTCACCTACAATGAGCAGTTCTTC. Translated, it gives CASRNSGGLGVTYNEQFF.

This clonotype was counted at least ten times. The chain joins TRBV5-1 to TRBJ2-2; D call uncertain. This CDR3 spans 15 amino acids. Trimming cost V 1 base and J 4 bases, with 11 bases left between them. CDR1 SGHRS and CDR2 YFSETQ come from the germline V gene. CDR3 nucleotide sequence: TGCGCCAGCAGCTTGCGACAATTGGTCACCGGGGAGCTGTTTTTT. Its protein is CASSLRQLVTGELFF.

This clonotype was observed a handful of times. The chain carries TRBV12-3 or TRBV12-4 and TRBJ1-1; D not resolved. Trimming took 2 bases from V and 5 from J, leaving 9 bases between them. The CDR3 loop spans 13 amino acids. CDR3 region: CASSLIMSTEAFF. CDR3 in DNA: TGTGCCAGCAGTTTAATTATGAGTACTGAAGCTTTCTTT.

This clonotype was picked up a small number of times. V is TRBV5-1 and J is TRBJ2-7; D perhaps matches TRBD1 (5 bases). CDR1 SGHRS and CDR2 YFSETQ come from the germline V gene. The germline V and J ends were trimmed by 1 base and 5 bases, with 10 bases remaining between them. The CDR3 length is 13 residues. In DNA, the CDR3 is TGCGCCAGCAGCTTGTCAGGGATCGACGAGCAGTACGTC. Translated, it gives CASSLSGIDEQYV.

This rearrangement joins TRBV12-3 or TRBV12-4 to TRBJ2-2, with D perhaps TRBD1 (6 bases). The CDR3 contains 13 residues. Trimming cost V 6 bases and J 3 bases, with 8 bases left between them. CDR3 residues: CASRQGHTGELFF. The CDR3 coding sequence is TGTGCCAGCAGACAGGGACACACCGGGGAGCTGTTTTTT.

J is TRBJ2-7 and V is TRBV15; tentative D call: TRBD1 (6 bases). This CDR3 region has 12 residues. CDR1 is LNHNV and CDR2 is YYDKDF in the germline V gene (reference sequence). Trimming stripped 3 bases from V and 5 bases from J, with 8 bases between. CDR3 in amino acids: CATSSRDNEQYF. The CDR3 DNA is TGTGCCACCAGCAGCAGGGACAACGAGCAGTACTTC. Using reference TRBV15 and TRBJ2-7 for the parts outside the CDR3, the full variable domain is DAMVIQNPRYQVTQFGKPVTLSCSQTLNHNVMYWYQQKSSQAPKLLFHYYDKDFNNEADTPDNFQSRRPNTSFCFLDIRSPGLGDTAMYLCATSSRDNEQYFGPGTRLTVT.

This clonotype was detected a few times. The CDR3 sequence is CSARSAQDWTEAFF. The DNA for the CDR3 is TGCAGTGCTAGAAGTGCTCAGGATTGGACTGAAGCTTTCTTT. V and J are TRBV20-1 and TRBJ1-1, with no clear D. CDR1 and CDR2 (germline): DFQATT, SNEGSKA (reference sequence). The V and J ends lost 2 bases and 5 bases respectively, with 15 bases between them. There are 14 residues in the CDR3.

This clonotype was found a few times. The chain links TRBV4-3 to TRBJ2-3; D possibly corresponds to TRBD1 (6 bases). The V end lost 0 bases, the J end lost 2 bases, and 15 bases lay between the germline ends. The CDR3 is 17 residues long. Germline lookup yields CDR1 LGHNA and CDR2 YSLEER. CDR3 sequence: CASSQDTAGVVTDTQYF. DNA of the CDR3: TGCGCCAGCAGCCAAGATACGGCAGGGGTCGTCACAGATACGCAGTATTTT.

The CDR3 spells CASSGVSGQPQHF. For the CDR3, the DNA is TGTGCCAGCAGTGGTGTCAGCGGTCAGCCCCAGCATTTT. The rearrangement links TRBV2 to TRBJ1-5, with D uncertain. Germline CDR1 SNHLY, CDR2 FYNNEI. There are 13 residues in the CDR3. Trimming took off 4 bases at V and 6 bases at J, with 10 bases between the two ends.

The chain is built from TRBV7-8 and TRBJ2-7, with 7 positions matching TRBD1. This CDR3 spans 13 amino acids. Germline trimming cut 5 bases from V and 5 bases from J; bases unmatched to any gene: 6. Per germline, CDR1 SGHVS and CDR2 FQNEAQ. The CDR3 nucleotides read TGTGCCAGCAGCAAAAAACAGGGGAACGAGCAGTACTTC. Translation gives CASSKKQGNEQYF.

A few counts support this clonotype. The rearrangement uses TRBV7-9 and TRBJ2-2, with 9 bases aligning to TRBD1. After removal of 6 bases from V and 0 bases from J, the junction contained 2 bases not matched to a gene. Germline V gene data show CDR1 as SEHNR and CDR2 as FQNEAQ (reference sequence). The CDR3 is 15 amino acids. The CDR3 spells CASRRTGANTGELFF. The CDR3 nucleotides are TGTGCCAGCAGACGGACAGGGGCGAACACCGGGGAGCTGTTTTTT.

The gene calls are TRBV6-5 and TRBJ2-7; 10 bases line up with TRBD1. The J segment lost 5 bases and the V segment lost 6 bases, leaving 4 bases of the junction unmatched. The CDR3 spans 13 residues. Per the germline V gene, CDR1 is MNHEY and CDR2 is SVGAGI. The CDR3 is CASRKTGGHEQYV. CDR3 DNA: TGTGCCAGCAGGAAGACAGGGGGCCACGAGCAGTACGTC.

At least ten counts were recorded for this clonotype. The chain uses TRBV20-1 and TRBJ2-5; 7 bases are shared with TRBD2. Germline lookup yields CDR1 DFQATT and CDR2 SNEGSKA (reference sequence). V lost 0 bases to trimming and J lost 5 bases; unmatched junction nucleotides: 12. There are 16 residues in the CDR3. CDR3 nucleotide sequence: TGCAGTGCTAGAGATCGGTCCCCGGCGGGGGACGAGACCCAGTACTTC. Translating gives CSARDRSPAGDETQYF.

This clonotype was observed a handful of times. This chain joins TRBV7-2 and TRBJ1-2, with D tentatively TRBD1 (5 bases). This CDR3 has 14 residues. Trimming left V 5 bases short and J 8 bases short, with 18 bases between. Germline-derived CDR1 and CDR2 are SGHTA and FQGNSA. CDR3 bases: TGTGCCAGCAGCAGGGCGGGGCACCTTGAGGGCTACACCTTC. Translation gives CASSRAGHLEGYTF.

The chain links TRBV6-2 or TRBV6-3 to TRBJ2-7; D perhaps matches TRBD1 (5 bases). From germline, CDR1 is MNHEY and CDR2 SVGEGT. V was shortened by 6 bases and J by 2 bases, with 11 bases between the two germline ends. This CDR3 comprises 13 residues. CDR3 loop: CASRRTGAYEQYV. In DNA, the CDR3 is TGTGCCAGCAGGCGAACAGGAGCCTACGAGCAGTACGTC.

This clonotype is labeled as medium-sized. The rearrangement joins TRBV5-1 to TRBJ1-1; 7 nucleotides align to TRBD1. V dropped 0 bases and J dropped 4; count of bases not matched to a gene: 6. The CDR3 covers 15 residues. Germline V gene sequence: CDR1 SGHRS, CDR2 YFSETQ. CDR3 DNA: TGCGCCAGCAGCTTGGGGGACAGAATCCCCACTGAAGCTTTCTTT. Amino acid sequence: CASSLGDRIPTEAFF.

Ten or more counts support this clonotype. The gene calls are TRBV20-1 and TRBJ1-4, with D possibly matching TRBD1 (6 bases). Germline V CDR1 and CDR2: DFQATT, SNEGSKA (reference sequence). The CDR3 sequence is 11 residues long. V shed 6 bases and J shed 8 bases, with 10 bases lying between them. The CDR3 DNA reads TGCAGTGCAGGGGGTCTCGAAAAACTGTTTTTT. Protein: CSAGGLEKLFF.

This clonotype was observed a handful of times. The V and J genes are TRBV28 and TRBJ2-3, with 12 bases fitting TRBD2. Trimming cost V 5 bases and J 2 bases; bases outside gene matches: 5. The germline CDR1 and CDR2 sequences are MDHEN and SYDVKM. The CDR3 extends over 16 amino acids. The CDR3 DNA is TGTGCCAGCAGTAGCACTAGCGGGGGGAACACAGATACGCAGTATTTT. As protein: CASSSTSGGNTDTQYF.

There are a few counts of this clonotype. The gene calls are TRBV6-6 and TRBJ1-2, with 9 positions matching TRBD1. Germline V gene data show CDR1 as MNHNY and CDR2 as SVGAGI (reference sequence). CDR3 length: 15 residues. J lost 5 bases, V lost 0 bases, and 4 bases had no gene match. CDR3: CASSYSGTGIYGYTF. The CDR3 DNA sequence: TGTGCCAGCAGTTACTCCGGGACAGGGATATATGGCTACACCTTC.

This clonotype has just a few counts. DNA of the CDR3: TGTGCCAGCAGTCCGCATACAAACTATGGCTACACCTTC. The encoded protein is CASSPHTNYGYTF. This chain uses TRBV12-3 or TRBV12-4 with TRBJ1-2; D uncertain. The CDR3 extends over 13 amino acids. V was trimmed by 5 bases and J by 2 bases, leaving 9 bases between them.

Regarding this clonotype: The limits of the CDR3 on the DNA are not certain, so only TCRdb's listed CDR3 is given. The chain links TRBV5-5 to TRBJ2-2; TRBD1, the table's D call, was not compared with the DNA. Looked up from germline, CDR1 is SGHKS and CDR2 is YYEKEE (reference sequence). The CDR3 extends over 15 residues, inclusive of both ends. CDR3 sequence reads: CASSLNRDSPGSCFF.

This clonotype came up a few times. The chain is built from TRBV18 and TRBJ1-5, with TRBD1 matching over 7 bases. The CDR3 has 16 residues. The ends lost 6 bases at V and 1 base at J; junction bases unmatched: 9. Germline loops: CDR1 KGHSH, CDR2 LQKENI. The CDR3 DNA reads as TGTGCCAGCTCCCGACAGGGAGGTTCGAGCAATCAGCCCCAGCATTTT. This codes for CASSRQGGSSNQPQHF.

This clonotype came up a few times. The V and J genes are TRBV6-2 or TRBV6-3 and TRBJ2-7, with a tentative D call TRBD1 (5 bases). The ends were cut back, 8 bases at V and 4 bases at J, with 9 bases in the middle. CDR1 and CDR2 (germline): MNHEY, SVGEGT. The CDR3 loop spans 11 amino acids. In DNA, the CDR3 is TGTGCCAGCGGCCAGGGTTACGAGCAGTACGTC. This encodes CASGQGYEQYV.

V usage is TRBV12-3 or TRBV12-4 and J usage is TRBJ1-2, with D possibly matching TRBD1 (5 bases). Trimming left V 5 bases short and J 4 bases short, with 11 bases between. The CDR3 loop spans 13 amino acids. CDR3 DNA sequence: TGTGCCAGCAGTCCCCTGGGGACCTATGGCTACACCTTC. Protein: CASSPLGTYGYTF.